The 30 T cell receptor beta chains given below trace back to one sample, sequenced in a study of T cells in Graves' hyperthyroidism and ophthalmopathy. From RNA transcripts, TCR beta CDR3 regions were amplified. With the HTBI primer set, the TCR CDR3 went through a first round of RT-PCR. MiXCR, applied by TCRdb to the multiplex PCR reads, yields one record per CDR3 protein. Found here are around 350,000 distinct CDR3 sequences, about a fifth of them singletons; the top ten hold 3% to 4.5%. Sequenced: blood. These receptors were collected from a woman in her late teens or twenties with Graves' hyperthyroidism.

This clonotype was detected only a few times. J is TRBJ1-2 and V is TRBV3-1; D ambiguous. Trimming stripped 11 bases from V and 0 bases from J, with 10 bases between. CDR1 and CDR2 from the germline V gene are LGHDT and YNNKEL (reference sequence). This CDR3 comprises 12 residues. The CDR3 reads CASSEANYGYTF. Written as DNA, the CDR3 is TGTGCCTCGAGCGAAGCTAACTATGGCTACACCTTC. Full variable domain (missing parts from reference TRBV3-1 and TRBJ1-2): DTAVSQTPKYLVTQMGNDKSIKCEQNLGHDTMYWYKQDSKKFLKIMFSYNNKELIINETVPNRFSPKSPDKAHLNLHINSLELGDSAVYFCASSEANYGYTFGSGTRLTVV.

The genes are TRBV11-1 and TRBJ1-3, with a weak D call TRBD1 (6 bases). Germline CDR1 and CDR2: SGHAT and FQDESV (reference sequence). V was cut by 0 bases and J by 5 bases, with 20 bases left in between. The CDR3 extends over 18 amino acids. For the CDR3, the DNA is TGTGCCAGCAGCTTAGCACCCCGGGACATCTGGCATAGAAACACCATATATTTT. Protein sequence: CASSLAPRDIWHRNTIYF.

The chain combines TRBV12-3 or TRBV12-4 with TRBJ1-1; 9 nucleotides agree with TRBD1. CDR3 length: 13 residues. J lost 7 bases, V lost 5 bases, and 5 bases had no gene match. The CDR3, as DNA: TGTGCCAGCAGTGGGAGGGACAGGGTTGAAGCTTTCTTT. Its protein is CASSGRDRVEAFF.

Only a few counts were recorded for this clonotype. J is TRBJ2-7 and V is TRBV18, with D perhaps matching TRBD2 (6 bases). CDR1 is KGHSH, CDR2 LQKENI, per germline. The ends were cut back, 6 bases at V and 4 bases at J, with 16 bases in the middle. The CDR3 is 14 amino acids. The CDR3 protein is CASSGVVGGYEQYF. For the CDR3, the DNA is TGTGCCAGCTCGGGCGTCGTCGGGGGATACGAGCAGTACTTC.

Ten or more counts support this clonotype. This sequence joins TRBV20-1 and TRBJ2-5, with 9 bases fitting TRBD2. This CDR3 contains 15 residues. Unmatched junction bases numbered 7, after V lost 0 bases and J lost 5 bases. Germline V gives CDR1 DFQATT, CDR2 SNEGSKA (reference sequence). The CDR3 loop is CSARDLSGGEETQYF. The CDR3 DNA follows: TGCAGTGCTAGAGATCTTAGCGGGGGTGAGGAGACCCAGTACTTC.

V and J are TRBV5-1 and TRBJ1-1, with D unclear. CDR1 is SGHRS and CDR2 is YFSETQ in the germline V gene. The CDR3 has 17 amino acids. Trimming cost V 4 bases and J 0 bases, with 19 bases left between them. CDR3 sequence (DNA): TGCGCCAGCAGCATTGGACGCATCCAGGATATGAACACTGAAGCTTTCTTT. Amino acid sequence: CASSIGRIQDMNTEAFF.

J is TRBJ1-2 and V is TRBV6-5, with a tentative D call TRBD1 (6 bases). Germline loops: CDR1 MNHEY, CDR2 SVGAGI. Deletions cut 5 bases from V and 4 bases from J, with 14 bases between. The CDR3 contains 14 residues. CDR3 DNA: TGTGCCAGCAGTAACGGGGGGCTTCCCTATGGCTACACCTTC. It yields the protein CASSNGGLPYGYTF.

This clonotype was seen a few times. V usage is TRBV19 and J usage is TRBJ2-7; the D gene is possibly TRBD1 (5 bases). Trimming removed 5 bases at V and 4 bases at J, with 15 bases between. CDR1 is LNHDA and CDR2 is SQIVND in the germline V gene (reference sequence). CDR3 length: 14 amino acids. CDR3 amino acids: CASSPGSGPYEQYF. DNA of the CDR3: TGTGCCAGTAGTCCTGGTTCAGGGCCTTACGAGCAGTACTTC.

The table lists this clonotype with a few counts. J is TRBJ1-2 and V is TRBV4-1, with no clear D. The V and J ends lost 3 bases and 8 bases respectively, with 16 bases between them. The germline gives CDR1 MGHRA, CDR2 YSYEKL. The CDR3 spans 14 residues. As DNA, the CDR3 is TGCGCCAGCAGCCACCCCGCGAGACTAATGGGCTACACCTTC. Protein sequence: CASSHPARLMGYTF.

Ten or more counts support this clonotype. The chain joins TRBV18 to TRBJ1-2, with D perhaps TRBD1 (6 bases). CDR1 is KGHSH and CDR2 is LQKENI in the germline V gene. This CDR3 spans 14 amino acids. V was pared by 4 bases and J by 6 bases, with 15 bases between. The CDR3 bases are TGTGCCAGCTCACTCCCCGGGACATATGATGGCTACACCTTC. Protein: CASSLPGTYDGYTF.

This clonotype was recorded at least ten times. The chain combines TRBV28 with TRBJ1-2; 7 bases are a match to TRBD1. The CDR3 spans 15 residues. The junction had 15 bases not matched to a gene; V was cut back by 6 bases and J by 8 bases. CDR1 and CDR2 (germline): MDHEN, SYDVKM. CDR3: CASSPTQTGFNGYTF. The CDR3 nucleotides read TGTGCCAGCAGCCCCACTCAGACAGGGTTTAACGGCTACACCTTC.

This clonotype was detected only a few times. The chain has TRBV12-5 and TRBJ2-5, with 8 bases aligning to TRBD2. J lost 1 base, V lost 7 bases, and 8 bases had no gene match. In germline, CDR1 is LGHNT, CDR2 FRNRAP. The CDR3 consists of 15 residues. CDR3 residues: CASAPRGGFQETQYF. For the CDR3, the DNA is TGTGCTAGTGCCCCGCGCGGGGGGTTCCAAGAGACCCAGTACTTC.

Turning to this clonotype: Being one base from a much bigger clone, this may be a read error. The V call is TRBV30, the J call TRBJ1-1; 7 nucleotides align to TRBD1. From germline, CDR1 is GTSNPN and CDR2 SVGIG (reference sequence). The V gene end was trimmed by 5 bases and the J gene end by 6 bases; junction bases not matched to a gene: 9. There are 13 residues in the CDR3. The chain's CDR3 is CAWDRVRDAEAFF. CDR3 DNA sequence: TGTGCCTGGGACAGGGTCAGGGACGCTGAAGCTTTCTTT.

This clonotype has more than one count but fewer than ten. Because the CDR3 is missing its conserved closing phenylalanine or tryptophan, this is likely a read error. The chain employs TRBV4-2 and TRBJ1-1; 11 bases are shared with TRBD1. Germline V gene data show CDR1 as LGHNA and CDR2 as YNFKEQ. The CDR3 covers 17 residues. V dropped 1 base and J dropped 2; count of bases not matched to a gene: 6. CDR3 protein: CASSQGTGGAGNTEAFL. CDR3 DNA: TGTGCCAGCAGCCAAGGGACAGGGGGCGCGGGTAACACTGAAGCTTTCCTT.

This clonotype came up a few times. Germline and junction disagree at one end, which may indicate a read error. V gene TRBV6-1 combines with J gene TRBJ2-4; TRBD1 matches at 8 bases. This CDR3 is 16 amino acids long. Germline CDR1 reads MNHNS; CDR2 reads SASEGT. CDR3 coding DNA: TGTGCCACTGCCTCCGGGACAGGAATAGCCAAAAACATTAAGTACTTC. Translating it yields CATASGTGIAKNIKYF.

On this clonotype itself: This may be a read error: a much more frequent sequence differs by one nucleotide. The CDR3 does not close with the conserved phenylalanine or tryptophan, likely indicating a read error. The V call is TRBV6-1, the J call TRBJ2-7; 10 positions agree with TRBD1. Germline CDR1 and CDR2: MNHNS and SASEGT. CDR3 length equals 15 residues. Trimming removed 5 bases from V and 3 bases from J; junction bases left unmatched: 7. The CDR3 DNA is TGTGCCAGCAGTAGCCGGGACAGGGGTAGCTACGAGCAGTACTTG. This codes for CASSSRDRGSYEQYL.

This clonotype was counted many times. A much larger clone lies one base from this, so it may be a read error. Since no conserved phenylalanine or tryptophan closes the CDR3, a read error is the likely cause. The chain is built from TRBV6-1 and TRBJ1-2; D possibly corresponds to TRBD1 (5 bases). The length of the CDR3 is 14 residues. Trimming shortened V by 6 bases and J by 5 bases, and 16 bases separated the two germline ends. Germline V gives CDR1 MNHNS, CDR2 SASEGT. The DNA for the CDR3 is TGTGCCAGCAGCCCGGGGGTAAATGTTTATGGCTACACCCTC. As protein: CASSPGVNVYGYTL.

This clonotype was counted ten times or more. The V gene is TRBV5-8, the J gene TRBJ1-2; possible D gene TRBD1, 5 bases. V was cut by 4 bases and J by 8 bases, with 12 bases left in between. This CDR3 comprises 12 residues. CDR1 is SGHTS and CDR2 is YDEGEE in the germline V gene. CDR3 coding DNA: TGTGCCAGCAGCGTAGGGGACCACGGCTACACCTTC. Amino acids: CASSVGDHGYTF.

In its sample, this clonotype was seen many times. This chain uses TRBV28 with TRBJ1-2, with D possibly being TRBD1 (6 bases). Trimming cost V 2 bases and J 2 bases, with 12 bases left between them. CDR3 size: 15 residues. CDR1 MDHEN and CDR2 SYDVKM come from the germline V gene. This CDR3 is CASSLGAGANYGYTF. DNA of the CDR3: TGTGCCAGCAGTTTAGGCGCGGGGGCGAACTATGGCTACACCTTC.

The gene calls are TRBV12-3 or TRBV12-4 and TRBJ1-2, with TRBD1 identical over 7 bases. The ends lost 7 bases at V and 5 bases at J; junction bases unmatched: 13. The CDR3 is made up of 15 amino acids. The CDR3: CASTNSYDRAYGYTF. The CDR3, as DNA: TGTGCCAGCACCAACTCCTACGACAGGGCTTATGGCTACACCTTC.

This clonotype was counted many times. The chain is built from TRBV11-2 and TRBJ1-1; unclear D gene. CDR1 and CDR2 (germline): SGHAT, FQNNGV. The V gene lost 5 bases and the J gene lost 4 bases, with 14 bases spanning the gap. The CDR3 spans 14 residues. The chain's CDR3 is CASSRWMRSTEAFF. The CDR3 region has the DNA TGTGCCAGCAGCCGCTGGATGCGGAGCACTGAAGCTTTCTTT.

This clonotype was seen a single time. The chain joins TRBV6-1 to TRBJ1-1; TRBD1 agrees at 9 bases. The CDR3 runs to 15 residues. With V trimmed by 2 bases and J by 1 base, 2 bases remained unmatched. Looked up from germline, CDR1 is MNHNS and CDR2 is SASEGT. The CDR3 spells CASSELGQGNTEAFF. The CDR3 DNA follows: TGTGCCAGCAGTGAATTGGGACAGGGGAACACTGAAGCTTTCTTT.

This clonotype was observed many times. The J gene is TRBJ1-5, the V gene TRBV12-3 or TRBV12-4; D perhaps matches TRBD1 (5 bases). V dropped 9 bases and J dropped 3 bases, with 18 bases sitting between them. There are 15 residues in the CDR3. The CDR3 sequence is CASTPGTRNNQPQHF. In DNA form, the CDR3 reads TGTGCCAGTACTCCTGGGACCAGAAACAATCAGCCCCAGCATTTT.

This clonotype has a handful of counts. J is TRBJ2-7 and V is TRBV3-1; 10 nucleotides agree with TRBD1. CDR1 is LGHDT and CDR2 is YNNKEL in the germline V gene (reference sequence). CDR3 length equals 13 residues. After removal of 8 bases from V and 5 bases from J, the junction contained 6 bases not matched to a gene. The CDR3 DNA sequence: TGTGCCAGCCAGGACAGGGGGTCCCACGAGCAGTACTTC. Protein: CASQDRGSHEQYF.

This clonotype has at least ten counts. The V call is TRBV28, the J call TRBJ2-2; 8 nucleotides match TRBD1. The CDR3 spans 16 residues. CDR1 and CDR2 from the germline V gene are MDHEN and SYDVKM. V shed 5 bases, J shed 5 bases, and the junction held 10 bases outside the gene matches. This chain's CDR3 is CASSPRGQGRTGELFF. The CDR3 DNA is TGTGCCAGCAGTCCCCGAGGACAGGGAAGGACCGGGGAGCTGTTTTTT.

The gene calls are TRBV2 and TRBJ2-3; D gene uncertain. Trimming removed 0 bases from V and 7 bases from J, with 23 bases in between. Germline-derived CDR1 and CDR2 are SNHLY and FYNNEI. The CDR3 has 18 residues. Here the CDR3 reads CASSEALARSASPYTQYF. The CDR3 DNA follows: TGTGCCAGCAGTGAAGCGCTTGCGAGGTCCGCCTCTCCATATACGCAGTATTTT.

The V gene is TRBV20-1, the J gene TRBJ2-5; 12 nucleotides agree with TRBD1. The CDR3 covers 15 residues. CDR1 and CDR2 (germline): DFQATT, SNEGSKA (reference sequence). The J segment lost 5 bases and the V segment lost 7 bases, leaving 11 bases of the junction unmatched. The CDR3, as DNA: TGCAGTGGGGGCGGCAGGGACAGGGGGCGTGAGACCCAGTACTTC. It specifies CSGGGRDRGRETQYF.

This clonotype was seen many times. The rearrangement links TRBV6-2 or TRBV6-3 to TRBJ2-7; TRBD2 matches 8 bases. V shed 8 bases, J shed 7 bases, and the junction held 16 bases outside the gene matches. This CDR3 comprises 15 residues. From germline, CDR1 is MNHEY and CDR2 SVGEGT. CDR3 amino acids: CASSALRLAPGEQYF. The CDR3 DNA reads TGTGCCAGCTCGGCCCTTAGACTAGCGCCGGGAGAGCAGTACTTC.

The CDR3 nucleotides are TGTGCCAGCAGTTGGGGAAGGAGCGCCGGGGAGCTGTTTTTT. Protein sequence: CASSWGRSAGELFF. The chain couples TRBV27 to TRBJ2-2; no clear D gene. Germline V lookup: CDR1 MNHEY, CDR2 SMNVEV (reference sequence). V was pared by 4 bases and J by 6 bases, with 12 bases between. The CDR3 contains 14 residues.

There are a few counts of this clonotype. CDR3 in DNA: TGTGCCAGCAGCCAAGGTCGGTGGAGACAAGAGACCCAGTACTTC. As protein: CASSQGRWRQETQYF. V is TRBV3-1 and J is TRBJ2-5, with no clear D. This CDR3 is 15 amino acids long. V shed 1 base and J shed 2 bases, with 11 bases lying between them. The germline V gene has CDR1 LGHDT and CDR2 YNNKEL (reference sequence).